Below are 26 T cell receptor beta chains sequenced from a single sample in a study of beta chain features in type 1 diabetes (dated by TCRdb to the late 2010s). Receptor amplification or capture employed the immunoSEQ multiplex PCR assay. All of the isolated RNA was reverse transcribed with the High Capacity cDNA Reverse Transcription Kit, so expressed TCRB transcripts were sequenced. TCRdb stores this immuneACCESS table with in-frame sequences only. Part of the clones is absent; in the studies checked, under half of the shortfall reflects unresolved V genes, and no reason is known for the rest. A total of hundreds of thousands of clones appear in this sample, about 32% of them only once. The ten most abundant clones make up about 0.065% of the sample. Sequencing was performed on naive CD4+ T cells from blood. The cell subset or site label here, explained by the study, means: true naive CD4+ T cells. The receptors derive from a man aged 18 to 29 in good health.

The chain couples TRBV5-1 to TRBJ2-3, with 7 bases that match TRBD2. V lost 3 bases, J lost 3 bases, and 4 bases stayed unmatched. The germline V gene encodes CDR1 SGHRS and CDR2 YFSETQ. The CDR3 totals 14 residues. CDR3 loop: CASSWTSTTDTQYF. The DNA for the CDR3 is TGCGCCAGCAGCTGGACTAGTACGACAGATACGCAGTATTTT. Full variable domain (missing parts from reference TRBV5-1 and TRBJ2-3): KAGVTQTPRYLIKTRGQQVTLSCSPISGHRSVSWYQQTPGQGLQFLFEYFSETQRNKGNFPGRFSGRQFSNSRSEMNVSTLELGDSALYLCASSWTSTTDTQYFGPGTRLTVL.

This chain uses TRBV4-1 with TRBJ2-5, with a weak D call TRBD2 (5 bases). There are 14 residues in the CDR3. The V gene lost 2 bases and the J gene lost 5 bases, with 12 bases spanning the gap. Germline assignment: CDR1 MGHRA and CDR2 YSYEKL. For the CDR3, the DNA is TGCGCCAGCAGCCAACCCTCCCGCGGGGAGACCCAGTACTTC. Translated, it gives CASSQPSRGETQYF.

CDR3 coding DNA: TGTGCCAGCAGTGAATCCCCCCTCCTGCAGTACTTC. As protein: CASSESPLLQYF. This chain uses TRBV25-1 with TRBJ2-5; D gene uncertain. V lost 1 base, J lost 11 bases, and 11 bases lay in between. CDR3 length: 12 amino acids. The germline gives CDR1 MGHDK, CDR2 SYGVNS.

This clone turned up a few times. The chain couples TRBV6-4 to TRBJ2-5, with 11 nucleotides matching TRBD2. CDR3 length: 13 amino acids. Germline V gene data show CDR1 as MRHNA and CDR2 as SNTAGT. Trimming took 8 bases from V and 5 from J; bases not matched to a gene: 4. The CDR3 region has the DNA TGTGCCAGCGCGACTAGCGGGACTGAGACCCAGTACTTC. As protein: CASATSGTETQYF.

The chain recombines TRBV29-1 with TRBJ1-1; maybe TRBD1 (5 bases). The germline V and J ends were trimmed by 2 bases and 4 bases, with 14 bases remaining between them. Germline V gene sequence: CDR1 SQVTM, CDR2 ANQGSEA. This CDR3 has 14 residues. CDR3 sequence: CSVERGGLGTEAFF. CDR3 coding DNA: TGCAGCGTTGAAAGGGGAGGGCTCGGCACTGAAGCTTTCTTT.

J is TRBJ1-1 and V is TRBV28; D gene ambiguous. V lost 8 bases and J 1 base, leaving 8 bases between the germline ends. Germline V CDR1 and CDR2: MDHEN, SYDVKM. The CDR3 contains 12 residues. The CDR3 loop is CASCETNTEAFF. For the CDR3, the DNA is TGTGCCAGCTGCGAAACGAACACTGAAGCTTTCTTT.

This clone was counted between two and nine times. The chain carries TRBV29-1 and TRBJ2-1; 8 bases match TRBD2. Trimming at V came to 5 bases and at J to 3 bases, leaving 9 bases not matched to a gene. Germline values: CDR1 SQVTM, CDR2 ANQGSEA. The CDR3 extends over 15 amino acids. CDR3 residues: CSVPRSREGYNEQFF. CDR3 sequence (DNA): TGCAGCGTTCCCCGTAGTCGGGAGGGCTACAATGAGCAGTTCTTC.

This clone was observed a single time. The J gene is TRBJ2-1, the V gene TRBV7-3; either TRBD1 or TRBD2 may supply D (5 bases each). Germline values: CDR1 SGHTA, CDR2 FQGTGA. The germline V and J ends were trimmed by 2 bases and 11 bases, with 13 bases remaining between them. The CDR3 is 13 residues long. CDR3 in DNA: TGTGCCAGCAGCTTAGGGATTTGGGGACAGCAGTTCTTC. Translated: CASSLGIWGQQFF.

This chain links TRBV7-3 with TRBJ2-6; 7 positions agree with TRBD1. V lost 6 bases and J lost 0; bases outside the gene matches: 5. Germline V gives CDR1 SGHTA, CDR2 FQGTGA. The CDR3 loop spans 16 amino acids. CDR3 residues: CASRPTGDSGANVLTF. In DNA, the CDR3 is TGTGCCAGCAGACCAACAGGGGACTCTGGGGCCAACGTCCTGACTTTC. The variable domain in full, with the rest retrieved from reference TRBV7-3 and TRBJ2-6, is GAGVSQTPSNKVTEKGKYVELRCDPISGHTALYWYRQSLGQGPEFLIYFQGTGAADDSGLPNDRFFAVRPEGSVSTLKIQRTERGDSAVYLCASRPTGDSGANVLTFGAGSRLTVL.

The chain couples TRBV25-1 to TRBJ2-7; tentatively, D is TRBD1 (6 bases). V was clipped by 1 base and J by 2 bases, with 12 bases between them. The CDR3 runs to 15 residues. Germline loops: CDR1 MGHDK, CDR2 SYGVNS. This chain's CDR3 is CASSEFRDTTYEQYF. CDR3 nucleotide sequence: TGTGCCAGCAGTGAATTCCGGGACACTACCTACGAGCAGTACTTC.

J is TRBJ2-3 and V is TRBV30; no definite D call. V was clipped by 2 bases and J by 4 bases, with 7 bases between them. The CDR3 has 12 residues. Germline V lookup: CDR1 GTSNPN, CDR2 SVGIG (reference sequence). The CDR3 region is CAWSKRPDTQYF. The CDR3 DNA reads as TGTGCCTGGAGTAAAAGACCAGATACGCAGTATTTT.

The chain couples TRBV28 to TRBJ2-1; 9 nucleotides match TRBD1. Germline V gene sequence: CDR1 MDHEN, CDR2 SYDVKM. After removal of 5 bases from V and 8 bases from J, the junction contained 4 bases not matched to a gene. CDR3 length: 13 amino acids. This CDR3 reads CASSGDRAYEQFF. The CDR3 DNA reads TGTGCCAGCAGTGGGGACAGGGCCTATGAGCAGTTCTTC.

This clone was seen a few times. The same CDR3 also results from other DNA sequences found in this sample. This chain uses TRBV5-1 with TRBJ1-1, with 7 nucleotides matching TRBD1. Looked up from germline, CDR1 is SGHRS and CDR2 is YFSETQ. This CDR3 has 15 amino acids. J gave up 0 bases and V 0 bases, and 2 bases lay outside the gene matches. The DNA of the CDR3 is TGCGCCAGCAGCTTGGAGACAGGGATGAACACTGAAGCTTTCTTT. This sequence encodes CASSLETGMNTEAFF.

A few counts support this clone. In DNA form, the CDR3 reads TGCGCCAGCAGCTTGGCCTCCGGGACAGGGCTTTCCTACGAGCAGTACTTC. Protein: CASSLASGTGLSYEQYF. This rearrangement joins TRBV5-1 to TRBJ2-7, with 9 bases aligning to TRBD1. The V segment lost 0 bases and the J segment 1 base; nucleotides outside the gene matches: 8. The CDR3 runs to 17 residues. CDR1 and CDR2 (germline): SGHRS, YFSETQ.

This sequence joins TRBV6-5 and TRBJ2-4; D gene uncertain. Germline-derived CDR1 and CDR2 are MNHEY and SVGAGI. V was shortened by 2 bases and J by 9 bases, with 8 bases between the two germline ends. The CDR3 extends over 12 amino acids. The CDR3 protein is CASSYRKVIQYF. CDR3 in DNA: TGTGCCAGCAGTTACCGGAAGGTCATTCAGTACTTC.

This clone occurred a few times. The J gene is TRBJ2-5, the V gene TRBV7-2; tentatively, D is TRBD2 (7 bases). The germline CDR1 and CDR2 sequences are SGHTA and FQGNSA. The CDR3 spans 16 residues. Trimming took off 2 bases at V and 6 bases at J, with 19 bases between the two ends. Here the CDR3 reads CASSLNRGRAGKTQYF. The DNA of the CDR3 is TGTGCCAGCAGCTTAAATAGGGGGAGGGCAGGAAAGACCCAGTACTTC.

This clone was seen a handful of times. The CDR3 loop is CSGRLKRSETQYF. For the CDR3, the DNA is TGCAGCGGACGACTCAAGAGGTCCGAGACCCAGTACTTC. V is TRBV29-1 and J is TRBJ2-5; no reliable D call. Germline values: CDR1 SQVTM, CDR2 ANQGSEA. This CDR3 contains 13 residues. Between the trimmed V and J ends, which lost 7 bases and 5 bases, there was a span of 17 bases.

In this sample, this clone turned up a few times. The J gene is TRBJ2-3, the V gene TRBV4-3, with D possibly TRBD1 on 5 matching bases. This CDR3 is 14 amino acids long. Trimming took 3 bases from V and 2 from J, leaving 9 bases between them. The germline CDR1 and CDR2 sequences are LGHNA and YSLEER. Written as DNA, the CDR3 is TGCGCCAGCAGCCAGGAACAGGCCACAGATACGCAGTATTTT. It translates to CASSQEQATDTQYF.

Only a few counts were recorded for this clone. The CDR3 region is CASSRLLAEQFF. The CDR3 DNA is TGTGCCAGCAGCCGCCTCTTAGCGGAGCAGTTCTTC. The chain has TRBV7-6 and TRBJ2-1, with a possible D match to TRBD2 (5 bases). Trimming took 5 bases from V and 10 from J, leaving 12 bases between them. CDR1 and CDR2 from the germline V gene are SGHVS and FNYEAQ. This CDR3 has 12 amino acids.

Only a few counts were recorded for this clone. The chain is built from TRBV25-1 and TRBJ2-4; TRBD1 or TRBD2 may be the D gene (5 bases each). In germline, CDR1 is MGHDK, CDR2 SYGVNS. Trimming took off 6 bases at V and 7 bases at J, with 10 bases between the two ends. CDR3 size: 12 residues. CDR3 bases: TGTGCCAGCAGGGGCAGGGACAACATTCAGTACTTC. It yields the protein CASRGRDNIQYF.

This clone has just a few counts. This chain links TRBV28 with TRBJ2-1; 8 nucleotides agree with TRBD2. Germline V gene sequence: CDR1 MDHEN, CDR2 SYDVKM. This CDR3 has 16 residues. Trimming removed 6 bases from V and 5 bases from J; junction bases left unmatched: 12. The CDR3 here is CASSLTWTSLNNEQFF. CDR3 DNA: TGTGCCAGCAGCCTTACGTGGACTAGCTTAAACAATGAGCAGTTCTTC.

V is TRBV28 and J is TRBJ2-1, with 13 bases identical to TRBD2. With 6 bases clipped from V and 7 bases from J, the junction kept 15 bases outside the gene matches. Germline V CDR1 and CDR2: MDHEN, SYDVKM. The CDR3 contains 18 residues. The CDR3 DNA sequence: TGTGCCAGCAGATACCTAGGACTAGCGGGAGAGTTTGGGAATGAGCAGTTCTTC. Protein: CASRYLGLAGEFGNEQFF. Supplemented by reference TRBV28 and TRBJ2-1, the full variable domain reads DVKVTQSSRYLVKRTGEKVFLECVQDMDHENMFWYRQDPGLGLRLIYFSYDVKMKEKGDIPEGYSVSREKKERFSLILESASTNQTSMYLCASRYLGLAGEFGNEQFFGPGTRLTVL.

This clone has just a few counts. The chain joins TRBV15 to TRBJ2-5; TRBD1 agrees at 7 bases. The germline CDR1 and CDR2 sequences are LNHNV and YYDKDF (reference sequence). J was trimmed by 3 bases and V by 6 bases; bases with no gene match: 7. The CDR3 has 14 amino acids. The DNA of the CDR3 is TGTGCCACCAGGGAAATGACAGGGAAAGAGACCCAGTACTTC. This gives the protein CATREMTGKETQYF.

This chain uses TRBV7-3 with TRBJ2-2; D gene unclear. The CDR3 length is 13 residues. Germline V lookup: CDR1 SGHTA, CDR2 FQGTGA. The germline V and J ends were trimmed by 0 bases and 8 bases, with 7 bases remaining between them. The CDR3 DNA reads as TGTGCCAGCAGCTTAACGATGGGAGGGGAGCTGTTTTTT. This gives the protein CASSLTMGGELFF.

This sequence joins TRBV7-2 and TRBJ2-3; D gene ambiguous. CDR1 is SGHTA, CDR2 FQGNSA, per germline. V was shortened by 4 bases and J by 0 bases, with 5 bases between the two germline ends. This CDR3 region has 13 residues. The CDR3: CASSSGSTDTQYF. The CDR3 DNA reads TGTGCCAGCAGCTCTGGTAGCACAGATACGCAGTATTTT.

The V call is TRBV4-3, the J call TRBJ1-2, with a possible D match to TRBD1 (5 bases). Trimming pared 4 bases from V and 0 bases from J, leaving 12 bases between. Looked up from germline, CDR1 is LGHNA and CDR2 is YSLEER. The CDR3 is made up of 15 amino acids. The CDR3 loop reads CASSPYPGPNYGYTF. In DNA form, the CDR3 reads TGCGCCAGCAGCCCCTACCCGGGGCCTAACTATGGCTACACCTTC.